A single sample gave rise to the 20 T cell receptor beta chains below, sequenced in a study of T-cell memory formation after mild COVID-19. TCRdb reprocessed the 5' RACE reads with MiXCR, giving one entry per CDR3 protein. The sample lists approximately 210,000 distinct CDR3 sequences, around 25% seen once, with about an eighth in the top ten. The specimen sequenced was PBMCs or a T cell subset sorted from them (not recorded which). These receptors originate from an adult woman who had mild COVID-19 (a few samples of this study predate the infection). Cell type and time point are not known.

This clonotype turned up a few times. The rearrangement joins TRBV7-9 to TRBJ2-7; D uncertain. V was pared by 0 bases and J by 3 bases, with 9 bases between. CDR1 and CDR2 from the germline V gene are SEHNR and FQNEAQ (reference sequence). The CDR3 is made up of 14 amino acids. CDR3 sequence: CASSLADGYYEQYF. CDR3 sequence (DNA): TGTGCCAGCAGCTTAGCGGATGGTTACTACGAGCAGTACTTC.

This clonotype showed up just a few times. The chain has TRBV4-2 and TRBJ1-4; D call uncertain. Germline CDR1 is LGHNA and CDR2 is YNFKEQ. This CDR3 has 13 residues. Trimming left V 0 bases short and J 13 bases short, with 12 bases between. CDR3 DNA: TGTGCCAGCAGCCAAGATAGGAGTGAGGGACTGTTTTTT. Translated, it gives CASSQDRSEGLFF.

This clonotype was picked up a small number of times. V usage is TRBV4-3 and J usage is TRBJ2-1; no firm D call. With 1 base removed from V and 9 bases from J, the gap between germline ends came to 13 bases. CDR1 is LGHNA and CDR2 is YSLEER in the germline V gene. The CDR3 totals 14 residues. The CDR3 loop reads CASSQVTWGTEQFF. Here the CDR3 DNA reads TGCGCCAGCAGCCAAGTAACGTGGGGAACTGAGCAGTTCTTC.

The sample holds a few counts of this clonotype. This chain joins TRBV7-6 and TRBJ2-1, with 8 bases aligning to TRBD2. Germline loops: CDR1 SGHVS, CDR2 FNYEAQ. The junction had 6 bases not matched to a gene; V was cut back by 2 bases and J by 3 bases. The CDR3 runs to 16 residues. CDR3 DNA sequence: TGTGCCAGCAGCTTACCCTACGGGAGGGGCTACAATGAGCAGTTCTTC. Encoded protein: CASSLPYGRGYNEQFF.

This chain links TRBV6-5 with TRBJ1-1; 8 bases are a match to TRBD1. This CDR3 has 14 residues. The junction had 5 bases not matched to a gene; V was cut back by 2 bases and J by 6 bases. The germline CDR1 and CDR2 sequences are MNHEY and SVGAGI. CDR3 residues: CASSYRTGFPEAFF. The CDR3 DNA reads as TGTGCCAGCAGTTACCGGACAGGGTTCCCTGAAGCTTTCTTT.

CDR3 nucleotides: TGTGCCAGCAGCCCTCTGCGGGGGCCTGGTCGGGGGAAGACCCAGTACTTC. This encodes CASSPLRGPGRGKTQYF. The rearrangement links TRBV5-6 to TRBJ2-5, with D possibly being TRBD2 (7 bases). V was clipped by 4 bases and J by 6 bases, with 25 bases between them. Per the germline V gene, CDR1 is SGHDT and CDR2 is YYEEEE. The CDR3 has 17 residues.

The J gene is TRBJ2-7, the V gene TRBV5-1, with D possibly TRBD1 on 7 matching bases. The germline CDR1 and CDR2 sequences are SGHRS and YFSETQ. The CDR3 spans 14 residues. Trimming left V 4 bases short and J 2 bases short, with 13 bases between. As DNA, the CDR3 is TGCGCCAGCAGCGGCGGGACAGAAGCCTACGAGCAGTACTTC. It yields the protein CASSGGTEAYEQYF.

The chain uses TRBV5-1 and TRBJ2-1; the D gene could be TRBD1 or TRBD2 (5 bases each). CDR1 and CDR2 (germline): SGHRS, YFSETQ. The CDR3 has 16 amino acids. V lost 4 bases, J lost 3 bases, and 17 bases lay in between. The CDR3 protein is CASSGGRDGNYNEQFF. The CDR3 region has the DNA TGCGCCAGCAGCGGGGGTCGGGACGGGAACTACAATGAGCAGTTCTTC.

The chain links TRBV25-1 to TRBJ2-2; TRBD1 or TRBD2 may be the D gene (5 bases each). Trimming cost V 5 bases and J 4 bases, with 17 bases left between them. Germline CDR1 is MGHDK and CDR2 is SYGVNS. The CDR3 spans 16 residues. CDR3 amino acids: CASSHSGTYPTGELFF. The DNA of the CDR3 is TGTGCCAGCAGTCACTCCGGGACCTACCCCACCGGGGAGCTGTTTTTT. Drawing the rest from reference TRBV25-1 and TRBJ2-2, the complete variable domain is EADIYQTPRYLVIGTGKKITLECSQTMGHDKMYWYQQDPGMELHLIHYSYGVNSTEKGDLSSESTVSRIRTEHFPLTLESARPSHTSQYLCASSHSGTYPTGELFFGEGSRLTVL.

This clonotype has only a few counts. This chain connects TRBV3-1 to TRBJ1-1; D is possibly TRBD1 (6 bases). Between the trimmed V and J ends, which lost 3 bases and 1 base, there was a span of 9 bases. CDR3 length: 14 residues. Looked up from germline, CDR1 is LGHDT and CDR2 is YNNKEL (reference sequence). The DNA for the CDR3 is TGTGCCAGCAGCCAGATACAGGGGAACACTGAAGCTTTCTTT. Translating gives CASSQIQGNTEAFF.

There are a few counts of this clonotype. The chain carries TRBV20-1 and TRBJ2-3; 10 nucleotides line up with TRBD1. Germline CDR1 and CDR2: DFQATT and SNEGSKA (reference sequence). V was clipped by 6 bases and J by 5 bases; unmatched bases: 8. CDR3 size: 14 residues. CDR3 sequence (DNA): TGCAGTGCGGACGGGACAGGGGATAGAGATACGCAGTATTTT. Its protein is CSADGTGDRDTQYF.

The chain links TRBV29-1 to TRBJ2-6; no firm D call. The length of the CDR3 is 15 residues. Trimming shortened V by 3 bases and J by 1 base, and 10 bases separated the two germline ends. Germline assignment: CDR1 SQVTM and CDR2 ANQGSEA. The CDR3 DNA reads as TGCAGCGTTGAGACCGTCACTTCTGGGGCCAACGTCCTGACTTTC. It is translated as CSVETVTSGANVLTF.

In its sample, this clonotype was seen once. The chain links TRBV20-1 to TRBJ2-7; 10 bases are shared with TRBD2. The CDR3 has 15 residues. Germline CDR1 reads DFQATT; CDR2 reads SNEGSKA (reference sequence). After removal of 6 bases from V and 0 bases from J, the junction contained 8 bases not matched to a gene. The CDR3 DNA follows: TGCAGTGCCGACACTCGACTAGCGGGCTCCTACGAGCAGTACTTC. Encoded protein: CSADTRLAGSYEQYF.

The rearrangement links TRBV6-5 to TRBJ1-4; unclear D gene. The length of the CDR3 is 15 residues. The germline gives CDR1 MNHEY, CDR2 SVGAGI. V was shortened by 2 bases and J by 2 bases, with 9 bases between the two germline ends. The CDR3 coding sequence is TGTGCCAGCAGTTACACGGGATCCACTAATGAAAAACTGTTTTTT. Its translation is CASSYTGSTNEKLFF.

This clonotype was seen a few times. Written as DNA, the CDR3 is TGCGCCAGCAGCTCAGCTTCTGGGGCCAACGTCCTGACTTTC. Its protein product is CASSSASGANVLTF. The chain combines TRBV5-1 with TRBJ2-6; no reliable D call. Trimming pared 3 bases from V and 1 base from J, leaving 5 bases between. Per the germline V gene, CDR1 is SGHRS and CDR2 is YFSETQ. This CDR3 comprises 14 residues.

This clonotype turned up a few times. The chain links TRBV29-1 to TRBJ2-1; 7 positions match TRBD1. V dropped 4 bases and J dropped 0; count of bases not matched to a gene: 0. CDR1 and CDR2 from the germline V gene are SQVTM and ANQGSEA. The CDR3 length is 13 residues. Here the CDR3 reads CSVAGGSYNEQFF. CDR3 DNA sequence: TGCAGCGTTGCAGGGGGCTCCTACAATGAGCAGTTCTTC.

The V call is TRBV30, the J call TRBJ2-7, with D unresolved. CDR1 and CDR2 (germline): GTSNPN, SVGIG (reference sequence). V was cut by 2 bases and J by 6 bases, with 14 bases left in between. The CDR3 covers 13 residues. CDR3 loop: CAWSLLIGGEQYF. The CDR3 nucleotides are TGTGCCTGGAGTCTTTTAATTGGCGGCGAGCAGTACTTC.

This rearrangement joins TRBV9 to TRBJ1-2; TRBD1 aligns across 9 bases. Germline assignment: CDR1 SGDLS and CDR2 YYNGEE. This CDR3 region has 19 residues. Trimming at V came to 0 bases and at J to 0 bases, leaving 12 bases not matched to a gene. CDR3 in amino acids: CASSVALTGQGTANYGYTF. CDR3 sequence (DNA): TGTGCCAGCAGCGTAGCTCTTACTGGACAGGGGACCGCTAACTATGGCTACACCTTC.

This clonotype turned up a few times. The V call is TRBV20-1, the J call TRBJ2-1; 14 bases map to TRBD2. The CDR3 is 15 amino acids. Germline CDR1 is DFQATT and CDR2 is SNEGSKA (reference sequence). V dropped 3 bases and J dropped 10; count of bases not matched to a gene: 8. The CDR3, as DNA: TGCAGTGCTAGTGCCGGGACTAGCGGGAGTAGCGAGCAGTTCTTC. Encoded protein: CSASAGTSGSSEQFF.

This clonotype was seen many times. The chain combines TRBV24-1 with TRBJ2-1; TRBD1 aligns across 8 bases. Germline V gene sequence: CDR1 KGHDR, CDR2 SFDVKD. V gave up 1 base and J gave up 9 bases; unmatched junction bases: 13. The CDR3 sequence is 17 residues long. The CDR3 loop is CATSDFPTDRGVGEQFF. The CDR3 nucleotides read TGTGCCACCAGTGATTTTCCGACTGACAGGGGAGTGGGTGAGCAGTTCTTC.